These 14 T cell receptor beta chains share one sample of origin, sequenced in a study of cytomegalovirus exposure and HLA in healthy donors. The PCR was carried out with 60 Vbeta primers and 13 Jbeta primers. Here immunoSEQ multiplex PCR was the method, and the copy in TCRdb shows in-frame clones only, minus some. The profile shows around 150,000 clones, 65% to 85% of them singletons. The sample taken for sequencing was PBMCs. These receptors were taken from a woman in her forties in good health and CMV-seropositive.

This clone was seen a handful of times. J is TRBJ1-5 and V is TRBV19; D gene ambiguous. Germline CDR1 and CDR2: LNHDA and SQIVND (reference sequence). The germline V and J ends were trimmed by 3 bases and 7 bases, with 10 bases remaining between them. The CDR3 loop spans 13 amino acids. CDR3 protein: CASSIGGGQPQHF. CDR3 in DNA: TGTGCCAGTAGTATCGGCGGTGGACAGCCCCAGCATTTT.

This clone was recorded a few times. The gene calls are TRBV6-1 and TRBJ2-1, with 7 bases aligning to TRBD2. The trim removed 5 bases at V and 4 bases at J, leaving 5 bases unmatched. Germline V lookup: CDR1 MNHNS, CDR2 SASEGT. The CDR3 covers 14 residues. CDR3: CASSSSGEYNEQFF. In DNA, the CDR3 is TGTGCCAGCAGTTCTAGCGGAGAGTACAATGAGCAGTTCTTC.

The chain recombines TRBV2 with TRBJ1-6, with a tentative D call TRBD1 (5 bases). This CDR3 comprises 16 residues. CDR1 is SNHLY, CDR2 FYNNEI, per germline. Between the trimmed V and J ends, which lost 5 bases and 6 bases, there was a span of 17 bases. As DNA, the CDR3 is TGTGCCAGCAGTTTTATGGGGAGGGGAAGTAATTCACCCCTCCACTTT. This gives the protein CASSFMGRGSNSPLHF.

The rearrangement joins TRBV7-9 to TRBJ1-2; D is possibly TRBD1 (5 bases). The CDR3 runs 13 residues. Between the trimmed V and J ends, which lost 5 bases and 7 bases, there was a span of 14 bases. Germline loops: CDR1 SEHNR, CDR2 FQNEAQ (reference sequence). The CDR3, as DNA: TGTGCCAGCAGCCACCAGGGAGGAGGTGGCTACACCTTC. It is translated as CASSHQGGGGYTF.

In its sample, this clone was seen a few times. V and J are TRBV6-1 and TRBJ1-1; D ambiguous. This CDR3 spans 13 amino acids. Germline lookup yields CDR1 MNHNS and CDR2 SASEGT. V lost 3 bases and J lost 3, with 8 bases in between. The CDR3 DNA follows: TGTGCCAGCAGTGATGAGAGAGACACTGAAGCTTTCTTT. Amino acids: CASSDERDTEAFF.

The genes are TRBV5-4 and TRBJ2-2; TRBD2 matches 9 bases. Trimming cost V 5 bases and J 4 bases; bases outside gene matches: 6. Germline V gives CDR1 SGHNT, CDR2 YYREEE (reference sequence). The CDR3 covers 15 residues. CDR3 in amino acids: CASRRTSEGTGELFF. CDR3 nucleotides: TGTGCCAGCAGACGGACTAGCGAAGGCACCGGGGAGCTGTTTTTT.

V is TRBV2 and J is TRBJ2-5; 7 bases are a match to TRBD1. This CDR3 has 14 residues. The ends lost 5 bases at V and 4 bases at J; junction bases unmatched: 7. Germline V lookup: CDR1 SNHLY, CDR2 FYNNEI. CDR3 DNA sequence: TGTGCCAGCAGTTTTACCGGGACAGTAGAGACCCAGTACTTC. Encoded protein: CASSFTGTVETQYF.

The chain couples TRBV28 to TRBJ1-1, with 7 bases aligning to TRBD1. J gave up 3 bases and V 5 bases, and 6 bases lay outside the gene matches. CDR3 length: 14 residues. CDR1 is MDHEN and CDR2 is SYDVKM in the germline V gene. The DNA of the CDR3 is TGTGCCAGCAGTACAGAACAGGGGCACACTGAAGCTTTCTTT. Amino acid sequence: CASSTEQGHTEAFF.

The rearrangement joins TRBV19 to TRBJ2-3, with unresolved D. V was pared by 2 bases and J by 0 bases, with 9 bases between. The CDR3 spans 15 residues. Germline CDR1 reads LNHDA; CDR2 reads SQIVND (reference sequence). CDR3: CASSIRFLSTDTQYF. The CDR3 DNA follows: TGTGCCAGTAGTATACGGTTCCTTAGCACAGATACGCAGTATTTT.

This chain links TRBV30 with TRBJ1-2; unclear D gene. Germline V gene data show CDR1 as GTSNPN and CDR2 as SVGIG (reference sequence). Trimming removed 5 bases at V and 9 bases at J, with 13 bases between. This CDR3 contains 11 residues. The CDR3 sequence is CAWGDTMSYTF. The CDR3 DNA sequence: TGTGCCTGGGGTGATACTATGAGCTACACCTTC.

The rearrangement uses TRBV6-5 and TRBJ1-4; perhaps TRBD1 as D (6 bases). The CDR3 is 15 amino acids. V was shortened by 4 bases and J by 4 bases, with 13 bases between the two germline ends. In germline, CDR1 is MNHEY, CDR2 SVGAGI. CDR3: CASSSGQSVNEKLFF. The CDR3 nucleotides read TGTGCCAGCAGTTCCGGACAGAGTGTTAATGAAAAACTGTTTTTT.

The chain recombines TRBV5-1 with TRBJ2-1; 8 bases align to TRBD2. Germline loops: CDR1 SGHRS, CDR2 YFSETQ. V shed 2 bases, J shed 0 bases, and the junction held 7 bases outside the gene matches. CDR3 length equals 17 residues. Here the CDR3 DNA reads TGCGCCAGCAGCTTCGAAGGGAGCGGGAGCTCCTACAATGAGCAGTTCTTC. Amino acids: CASSFEGSGSSYNEQFF.

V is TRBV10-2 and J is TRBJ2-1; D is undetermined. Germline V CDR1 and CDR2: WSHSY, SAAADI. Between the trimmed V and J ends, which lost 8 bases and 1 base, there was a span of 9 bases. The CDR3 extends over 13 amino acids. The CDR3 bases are TGCGCCAGCTCTACAGAGTCCTACAATGAGCAGTTCTTC. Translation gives CASSTESYNEQFF.

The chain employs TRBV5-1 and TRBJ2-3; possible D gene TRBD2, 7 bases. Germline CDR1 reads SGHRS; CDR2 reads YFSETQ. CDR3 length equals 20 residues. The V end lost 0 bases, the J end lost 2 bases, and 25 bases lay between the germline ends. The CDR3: CASSLAGRSRRGGITDTQYF. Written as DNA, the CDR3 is TGCGCCAGCAGCTTGGCCGGCCGTTCGCGGAGGGGGGGGATCACAGATACGCAGTATTTT.